Included here is one TCR beta chain sequence, with context. Its antigen is unidentified. Building of the TCR beta libraries involved iRepertoire HTBI primers and Arm-PCR of CDR3 regions. MiXCR, applied by TCRdb to the multiplex PCR reads, yields one record per CDR3 protein. The sample includes 240,000 or so distinct CDR3 sequences, just over 20% of them seen just once. This CDR3 has 13 amino acids. Germline trimming cut 6 bases from V and 4 bases from J; bases unmatched to any gene: 4. Germline lookup yields CDR1 MNHNS and CDR2 SASEGT. Sample time point: newly diagnosed GD, antithyroid drugs for less than 3 months. Preparation of the TCR library used RNA extracted from PBMCs. The patients were enrolled through endocrinology in Xi'an, China. The data are from a study of regulatory T cells in long-lasting Graves disease. Notes on the study in general: The analysis examined peripheral blood only and excluded thyroid tissue. There was favoring of TRBV28, TRBJ1-2 and TRBJ2-5 in persistent disease. More public clonotypes were shared by persistent patients (fewer than 3,000) than by new patients (around 990).

This clonotype originated in a female donor with Graves disease. Source: peripheral blood mononuclear cells (PBMCs), taken at new diagnosis, from a patient treated with antithyroid drugs. V usage is TRBV6-1 and J usage is TRBJ2-5, with TRBD2 matching 8 bases. CDR3 sequence reads: CASRGSGRETQYF. The CDR3, as DNA: TGTGCCAGCAGGGGCAGCGGGAGAGAGACCCAGTACTTC.